These T cell receptor beta chains were read from a single sample in a study of shared clonotypes between healthy human individuals. Generated by immunoSEQ multiplex PCR, the TCRdb table keeps only in-frame clones and is missing some. The table includes 2,500,000 or so clones, approximately 94% detected once. Sequencing was performed on naive CD4+ T cells from PBMCs. These receptor sequences come from a man aged 18 to 29 in good health. Some clones in this sample may be carry-over from other donors' samples. The CDR3 runs from the conserved cysteine through the conserved F or W. D genes are given only for firm matches. Rows may omit the clone size; those that give it use once, few, many or a size class.

size: -
D: -
V: TRBV28
J: TRBJ1-1
CDR3: CASNSFRAENTEAFF
DNA: TGTGCCAGCAACTCCTTTAGGGCAGAGAACACTGAAGCTTTCTTT

size: -
D: TRBD1
V: TRBV7-9
J: TRBJ2-7
CDR3: CASSRDRGTYEQYF
DNA: TGTGCCAGCAGCCGGGACAGGGGGACCTACGAGCAGTACTTC

size: few
D: -
V: TRBV2
J: TRBJ1-5
CDR3: CASSESVNNQPQHF
DNA: TGTGCCAGCAGTGAGTCGGTCAACAATCAGCCCCAGCATTTT

size: -
D: TRBD2
V: TRBV19
J: TRBJ2-2
CDR3: CASSIGVAGSNTGELFF
DNA: TGTGCCAGTAGTATAGGTGTAGCGGGTTCGAACACCGGGGAGCTGTTTTTT

size: -
D: -
V: TRBV27
J: TRBJ2-1
CDR3: CASRLRWVRADEQFF
DNA: TGTGCCAGCAGACTTAGGTGGGTGAGGGCTGATGAGCAGTTCTTC

size: -
D: TRBD2
V: TRBV18
J: TRBJ2-3
CDR3: CASSPQAGADTQYF
DNA: TGTGCCAGCTCACCACAAGCGGGAGCAGATACGCAGTATTTT

size: -
D: -
V: TRBV28
J: TRBJ1-2
CDR3: CASRPQGHYGYTF
DNA: TGTGCCAGCAGACCACAGGGCCACTATGGCTACACCTTC

size: -
D: -
V: TRBV11-2
J: TRBJ1-1
CDR3: CASSFTGTNTEAFF
DNA: TGTGCCAGCAGCTTTACAGGGACGAACACTGAAGCTTTCTTT

size: -
D: -
V: TRBV15
J: TRBJ2-4
CDR3: CATSREGTKNIQYF
DNA: TGTGCCACCAGCAGAGAGGGAACCAAAAACATTCAGTACTTC

size: -
D: -
V: TRBV5-1
J: TRBJ2-5
CDR3: CASSSKQGGETQYF
DNA: TGCGCCAGCAGCTCCAAACAGGGGGGGGAGACCCAGTACTTC

size: -
D: TRBD2
V: TRBV7-3
J: TRBJ2-3
CDR3: CASSFLGGTTDTQYF
DNA: TGTGCCAGCAGCTTCCTGGGAGGGACCACAGATACGCAGTATTTT

size: -
D: -
V: TRBV7-3
J: TRBJ2-1
CDR3: CASSPYSGSSGNEQFF
DNA: TGTGCCAGCAGCCCGTATTCCGGGAGTTCTGGGAATGAGCAGTTCTTC

size: -
D: TRBD1
V: TRBV27
J: TRBJ2-7
CDR3: CASSLYAGGESYEQYF
DNA: TGTGCCAGCAGTTTATATGCAGGGGGCGAATCCTACGAGCAGTACTTC

size: -
D: TRBD1
V: TRBV7-9
J: TRBJ1-1
CDR3: CASSLVGTEAEAFF
DNA: TGTGCCAGCAGCTTAGTGGGGACAGAAGCTGAAGCTTTCTTT

size: -
D: TRBD1
V: TRBV10-3
J: TRBJ1-2
CDR3: CAIRDGADTGAHGYTF
DNA: TGTGCCATCAGGGATGGGGCAGATACAGGGGCCCATGGCTACACCTTC

size: -
D: -
V: TRBV5-8
J: TRBJ2-7
CDR3: CASSLRVRVYEQYF
DNA: TGTGCCAGCAGCTTGAGGGTCAGGGTCTACGAGCAGTACTTC

size: -
D: -
V: TRBV7-8
J: TRBJ2-3
CDR3: CASSPRQDTQYF
DNA: TGTGCCAGCAGTCCACGTCAAGATACGCAGTATTTT

size: -
D: -
V: TRBV21-1
J: TRBJ1-5
CDR3: CASEGARQPQHF
DNA: TGTGCCAGCGAGGGGGCAAGGCAGCCCCAGCATTTT

size: -
D: -
V: TRBV11-2
J: TRBJ1-2
CDR3: CASSFGKNYGYTF
DNA: TGTGCCAGCAGCTTCGGGAAAAACTATGGCTACACCTTC

size: -
D: -
V: TRBV11-2
J: TRBJ1-2
CDR3: CASSRDTVAFGYTF
DNA: TGTGCCAGCTCCCGGGACACAGTCGCCTTTGGCTACACCTTC